These 27 T cell receptor beta chains were sequenced from one sample in a study of cytomegalovirus exposure and HLA in healthy donors. Both 60 Vbeta primers and 13 Jbeta primers went into the PCR. Sequencing used immunoSEQ multiplex PCR; TCRdb keeps in-frame clones, though not all of them. The data show around 140,000 clones, around 59% seen once. Input material: PBMCs. These receptors all come from a male donor in good health and CMV-seronegative.

This clone occurred a few times. This chain connects TRBV6-1 to TRBJ2-1, with TRBD2 matching 7 bases. V gave up 5 bases and J gave up 4 bases; unmatched junction bases: 5. CDR1 and CDR2 from the germline V gene are MNHNS and SASEGT. The length of the CDR3 is 14 residues. The CDR3 nucleotides read TGTGCCAGCAGTCTTACTAGCGAGTACAATGAGCAGTTCTTC. Translation: CASSLTSEYNEQFF.

This clone has a single count. A junction end diverges from the germline sequence, so it may reflect a read error. The chain employs TRBV28 and TRBJ2-4; 8 bases match TRBD1. The CDR3 has 12 amino acids. The germline V gene has CDR1 MDHEN and CDR2 SYDVKM. The CDR3 sequence: CASSPPQGAADF. CDR3 DNA sequence: TGTGCCAGCAGCCCTCCGCAGGGGGCGGCGGACTTC.

This clone was observed a single time. CDR3 sequence (DNA): TGTGCCAGTAACCAACCTGGCGTGGGGCCTCCGCAGTATTTT. This gives the protein CASNQPGVGPPQYF. V and J are TRBV19 and TRBJ2-3; tentatively, D is TRBD1 (5 bases). In germline, CDR1 is LNHDA, CDR2 SQIVND (reference sequence). The CDR3 has 14 residues. V dropped 7 bases and J dropped 10 bases, with 21 bases sitting between them.

The V gene is TRBV9, the J gene TRBJ2-2, with TRBD1 identical over 8 bases. In germline, CDR1 is SGDLS, CDR2 YYNGEE. V lost 4 bases to trimming and J lost 1 base; unmatched junction nucleotides: 12. The CDR3 is 18 amino acids. In DNA, the CDR3 is TGTGCCAGCAGCCGCACTCACAGGGGGGCCGGGAACACCGGGGAGCTGTTTTTT. This translates into CASSRTHRGAGNTGELFF.

This clone has only a few counts. This rearrangement joins TRBV5-6 to TRBJ1-1; the D is unclear. This CDR3 is built from 14 residues. V was cut by 4 bases and J by 1 base, with 11 bases left in between. Looked up from germline, CDR1 is SGHDT and CDR2 is YYEEEE. The CDR3, as DNA: TGTGCCAGCAGCCCCCTGGGAGGGAACACTGAAGCTTTCTTT. Translating it yields CASSPLGGNTEAFF.

The genes are TRBV18 and TRBJ1-2; D is ambiguous. The CDR3 runs 14 residues. V was clipped by 6 bases and J by 4 bases, with 15 bases between them. The germline gives CDR1 KGHSH, CDR2 LQKENI. In DNA form, the CDR3 reads TGTGCCAGCTCTTCGACCAGGCAAACCTATGGCTACACCTTC. Protein: CASSSTRQTYGYTF.

This clone was observed once. This chain uses TRBV29-1 with TRBJ1-1; 7 nucleotides match TRBD1. CDR1 is SQVTM, CDR2 ANQGSEA, per germline. V gave up 7 bases and J gave up 4 bases; unmatched junction bases: 6. The CDR3 is 12 amino acids. The DNA of the CDR3 is TGCAGCGCCGAGGCAGGGGGCACTGAAGCTTTCTTT. Amino acid sequence: CSAEAGGTEAFF. Supplemented by reference TRBV29-1 and TRBJ1-1, the full variable domain reads SAVISQKPSRDICQRGTSLTIQCQVDSQVTMMFWYRQQPGQSLTLIATANQGSEATYESGFVIDKFPISRPNLTFSTLTVSNMSPEDSSIYLCSAEAGGTEAFFGQGTRLTVV.

The chain links TRBV15 to TRBJ1-1, with D tentatively TRBD1 (6 bases). The CDR3 contains 16 residues. Germline loops: CDR1 LNHNV, CDR2 YYDKDF (reference sequence). Trimming shortened V by 0 bases and J by 0 bases, and 11 bases separated the two germline ends. CDR3 sequence reads: CATSRDPGDMNTEAFF. DNA for the CDR3: TGTGCCACCAGCAGAGATCCAGGGGATATGAACACTGAAGCTTTCTTT.

The chain recombines TRBV29-1 with TRBJ2-3; D is unresolved. Germline values: CDR1 SQVTM, CDR2 ANQGSEA. V lost 4 bases and J lost 1, with 9 bases in between. This CDR3 spans 13 amino acids. The CDR3 spells CSVGLQGTDTQYF. CDR3 nucleotides: TGCAGCGTTGGGCTCCAGGGCACAGATACGCAGTATTTT.

V is TRBV6-1 and J is TRBJ1-5; D call uncertain. The germline gives CDR1 MNHNS, CDR2 SASEGT. Trimming cost V 7 bases and J 5 bases, with 15 bases left between them. The CDR3 has 14 amino acids. The DNA for the CDR3 is TGTGCCAGCAAATGGGAGGCAGCGTATCAGCCCCAGCATTTT. Translating it yields CASKWEAAYQPQHF.

This clone was counted only a few times. The V call is TRBV30, the J call TRBJ2-5, with D unresolved. This CDR3 is 15 amino acids long. Germline V lookup: CDR1 GTSNPN, CDR2 SVGIG (reference sequence). V shed 0 bases and J shed 4 bases, with 15 bases lying between them. The CDR3 loop is CAWSVYWPGSETQYF. CDR3 nucleotides: TGTGCCTGGAGTGTCTACTGGCCGGGTTCAGAGACCCAGTACTTC.

This clone was detected only a few times. The rearrangement uses TRBV11-2 and TRBJ2-7; 7 bases match TRBD2. V shed 4 bases, J shed 4 bases, and the junction held 7 bases outside the gene matches. Per the germline V gene, CDR1 is SGHAT and CDR2 is FQNNGV. There are 14 residues in the CDR3. The CDR3 protein is CASSSAGVLYEQYF. The CDR3, as DNA: TGTGCCAGCAGCTCTGCGGGGGTCTTGTACGAGCAGTACTTC.

V and J are TRBV5-1 and TRBJ1-2; TRBD1 matches at 9 bases. Per germline, CDR1 SGHRS and CDR2 YFSETQ. V was pared by 7 bases and J by 2 bases, with 6 bases of the junction left unmatched. The CDR3 consists of 14 residues. DNA of the CDR3: TGCGCCAGCTCACGACAGGGGGACAACTATGGCTACACCTTC. Translated: CASSRQGDNYGYTF.

V and J are TRBV7-3 and TRBJ2-1; 7 bases fit TRBD1. This CDR3 is 16 amino acids long. Unmatched junction bases numbered 7, after V lost 1 base and J lost 4 bases. Per germline, CDR1 SGHTA and CDR2 FQGTGA. The CDR3 spells CASSLSGDSRYNEQFF. In DNA form, the CDR3 reads TGTGCCAGCAGCTTAAGTGGGGACAGCAGATACAATGAGCAGTTCTTC. Full variable domain (rest looked up from reference TRBV7-3 and TRBJ2-1): GAGVSQTPSNKVTEKGKYVELRCDPISGHTALYWYRQSLGQGPEFLIYFQGTGAADDSGLPNDRFFAVRPEGSVSTLKIQRTERGDSAVYLCASSLSGDSRYNEQFFGPGTRLTVL.

This chain joins TRBV19 and TRBJ1-4; a possible D gene is TRBD1 (5 bases). V was trimmed by 4 bases and J by 8 bases, leaving 5 bases between them. Germline loops: CDR1 LNHDA, CDR2 SQIVND (reference sequence). The CDR3 is 11 amino acids. CDR3 region: CASSRTEKLFF. In nucleotides, the CDR3 is TGTGCCAGTAGTAGGACAGAAAAACTGTTTTTT.

This chain links TRBV30 with TRBJ1-1, with unresolved D. This CDR3 spans 13 amino acids. V dropped 4 bases and J dropped 1 base, with 10 bases sitting between them. Germline CDR1 and CDR2: GTSNPN and SVGIG (reference sequence). The CDR3 bases are TGTGCCTGGAATGTCAGATCGAACACTGAAGCTTTCTTT. It yields the protein CAWNVRSNTEAFF.

The chain joins TRBV7-8 to TRBJ1-1; maybe TRBD1 (5 bases). V lost 3 bases, J lost 4 bases, and 9 bases lay in between. The CDR3 has 13 amino acids. Looked up from germline, CDR1 is SGHVS and CDR2 is FQNEAQ. Here the CDR3 reads CASSFAGGTEAFF. The CDR3, as DNA: TGTGCCAGCAGCTTCGCGGGGGGCACTGAAGCTTTCTTT.

The genes are TRBV9 and TRBJ1-1; weak D call: TRBD1 (6 bases). Per germline, CDR1 SGDLS and CDR2 YYNGEE. V gave up 4 bases and J gave up 6 bases, with 13 bases separating them. This CDR3 is 13 amino acids long. The CDR3: CASSSTGTPEAFF. CDR3 bases: TGTGCCAGCAGCTCAACAGGGACCCCTGAAGCTTTCTTT.

The rearrangement uses TRBV2 and TRBJ1-1; TRBD1 agrees at 9 bases. The CDR3 length is 13 residues. The J segment lost 6 bases and the V segment lost 6 bases, leaving 5 bases of the junction unmatched. Germline V gene data show CDR1 as SNHLY and CDR2 as FYNNEI. The CDR3 is CASRRTGESEAFF. In DNA, the CDR3 is TGTGCCAGCAGGCGGACAGGGGAATCTGAAGCTTTCTTT.

This chain uses TRBV18 with TRBJ2-7, with 10 bases aligning to TRBD1. Germline V gives CDR1 KGHSH, CDR2 LQKENI. CDR3 length equals 17 residues. Germline trimming cut 6 bases from V and 2 bases from J; bases unmatched to any gene: 13. CDR3 sequence: CASSPNGGTGVAYEQYF. The CDR3 coding sequence is TGTGCCAGCTCGCCCAATGGTGGGACAGGGGTCGCCTACGAGCAGTACTTC.

The J gene is TRBJ1-1, the V gene TRBV1. TRBV1 is a listed pseudogene. The CDR3 totals 15 residues. The CDR3 DNA reads TGCACCAGCAGCCAAGATAGGCTTCGGGAGACTGAAGCTTTCTTT. It is translated as CTSSQDRLRETEAFF.

The chain carries TRBV4-1 and TRBJ2-3, with 9 bases fitting TRBD2. V was clipped by 0 bases and J by 2 bases; unmatched bases: 9. Germline CDR1 is MGHRA and CDR2 is YSYEKL. The CDR3 runs to 18 residues. DNA for the CDR3: TGCGCCAGCAGCCAAGAAGAGGCTAGCGGGGCCCTCACAGATACGCAGTATTTT. Translation: CASSQEEASGALTDTQYF.

The chain couples TRBV2 to TRBJ1-5; D is ambiguous. V dropped 0 bases and J dropped 1 base, with 4 bases sitting between them. The CDR3 has 14 residues. Germline V gene sequence: CDR1 SNHLY, CDR2 FYNNEI. CDR3: CASSEARSNQPQHF. The CDR3 nucleotides read TGTGCCAGCAGTGAAGCACGGAGCAATCAGCCCCAGCATTTT.

The chain is built from TRBV5-1 and TRBJ2-6; tentative D call: TRBD1 (6 bases). Trimming shortened V by 7 bases and J by 0 bases, and 14 bases separated the two germline ends. Germline values: CDR1 SGHRS, CDR2 YFSETQ. The CDR3 loop spans 16 amino acids. CDR3 region: CASGQTASSGANVLTF. DNA for the CDR3: TGCGCCAGCGGACAGACAGCTAGCTCTGGGGCCAACGTCCTGACTTTC. Full variable domain (rest looked up from reference TRBV5-1 and TRBJ2-6): KAGVTQTPRYLIKTRGQQVTLSCSPISGHRSVSWYQQTPGQGLQFLFEYFSETQRNKGNFPGRFSGRQFSNSRSEMNVSTLELGDSALYLCASGQTASSGANVLTFGAGSRLTVL.

The V call is TRBV5-1, the J call TRBJ1-1; D may be TRBD1 (5 bases). Germline lookup yields CDR1 SGHRS and CDR2 YFSETQ. The CDR3 extends over 14 amino acids. Trimming cost V 6 bases and J 2 bases, with 14 bases left between them. The CDR3 sequence: CASNPAGLNTEAFF. The CDR3 coding sequence is TGCGCCAGCAACCCGGCGGGGCTCAACACTGAAGCTTTCTTT.

This clone was detected only a few times. The chain employs TRBV4-2 and TRBJ1-4; unclear D gene. This CDR3 has 15 amino acids. Germline V gives CDR1 LGHNA, CDR2 YNFKEQ. Trimming pared 0 bases from V and 3 bases from J, leaving 8 bases between. The CDR3 loop reads CASSQDRTSNEKLFF. In DNA, the CDR3 is TGTGCCAGCAGCCAAGATCGCACATCTAATGAAAAACTGTTTTTT.

The chain employs TRBV7-9 and TRBJ1-3, with 8 bases matching TRBD1. CDR1 is SEHNR, CDR2 FQNEAQ, per germline (reference sequence). The CDR3 extends over 19 amino acids. The V and J ends lost 0 bases and 0 bases, in that order; junction bases with no gene match: 10. The CDR3 coding sequence is TGTGCCAGCAGCTTAGCCCGGAGGACAGGGCAGAGCTCTGGAAACACCATATATTTT. This gives the protein CASSLARRTGQSSGNTIYF. The whole variable domain, remainder taken from reference TRBV7-9 and TRBJ1-3, is DTGVSQNPRHKITKRGQNVTFRCDPISEHNRLYWYRQTLGQGPEFLTYFQNEAQLEKSRLLSDRFSAERPKGSFSTLEIQRTEQGDSAMYLCASSLARRTGQSSGNTIYFGEGSWLTVV.